The 8 T cell receptor beta chains presented below share a single source sample, sequenced in a study of T-cell reconstitution after alpha-beta-depleted transplantation in children. Unique molecular identifiers were incorporated when the TCRbeta library was constructed. TCRdb processed the PCR reads anew with MiXCR; each CDR3 protein has one entry. This sample has around 370,000 distinct CDR3 sequences, with 10% found just once. The specimen was PBMCs from the stem cell graft donor, collected from the stem cell graft. The receptors come from a human donor who donated a stem cell graft to a child with acute lymphoblastic leukemia.

The CDR3 reads CASGSGDSNQPQHF. The CDR3 coding sequence is TGTGCCAGTGGGTCAGGGGATAGCAATCAGCCCCAGCATTTT. The V call is TRBV19, the J call TRBJ1-5; perhaps TRBD1 as D (6 bases). The CDR3 contains 14 residues. Germline CDR1 and CDR2: LNHDA and SQIVND (reference sequence). V was pared by 8 bases and J by 0 bases, with 11 bases between.

The gene calls are TRBV27 and TRBJ1-2; D possibly corresponds to TRBD1 (5 bases). Deletions cut 6 bases from V and 5 bases from J, with 22 bases between. The CDR3 sequence is 16 residues long. Germline CDR1 and CDR2: MNHEY and SMNVEV (reference sequence). The CDR3 bases are TGTGCCAGCAGGTCATTGTGGGGGAAGGCTGGTTATGGCTACACCTTC. Translation gives CASRSLWGKAGYGYTF.

This clonotype has ten or more counts. V gene TRBV5-1 combines with J gene TRBJ2-1, with D unresolved. The germline V and J ends were trimmed by 0 bases and 5 bases, with 18 bases remaining between them. Germline values: CDR1 SGHRS, CDR2 YFSETQ. The CDR3 totals 17 residues. The CDR3 sequence: CASSLGGWSTINNEQFF. The CDR3 region has the DNA TGCGCCAGCAGCTTGGGAGGTTGGTCAACAATTAACAATGAGCAGTTCTTC. Full variable domain (remainder filled in from reference TRBV5-1 and TRBJ2-1): KAGVTQTPRYLIKTRGQQVTLSCSPISGHRSVSWYQQTPGQGLQFLFEYFSETQRNKGNFPGRFSGRQFSNSRSEMNVSTLELGDSALYLCASSLGGWSTINNEQFFGPGTRLTVL.

The chain has TRBV27 and TRBJ2-7; 10 positions match TRBD2. Losses at the gene ends were 5 bases for V and 7 bases for J; bases not matched to a gene: 8. This CDR3 comprises 14 residues. The germline gives CDR1 MNHEY, CDR2 SMNVEV (reference sequence). The CDR3 sequence: CASSPVGLADEQYF. Here the CDR3 DNA reads TGTGCCAGCAGTCCCGTTGGACTAGCGGATGAGCAGTACTTC.

The rearrangement uses TRBV27 and TRBJ1-5, with a tentative D call TRBD1 (5 bases). Germline V gene sequence: CDR1 MNHEY, CDR2 SMNVEV (reference sequence). Trimming took off 3 bases at V and 6 bases at J, with 15 bases between the two ends. The CDR3 is made up of 15 amino acids. CDR3 sequence: CASSFGGAYSQPQHF. CDR3 in DNA: TGTGCCAGCAGTTTTGGCGGGGCTTACAGTCAGCCCCAGCATTTT.

This clonotype showed up just a few times. The chain combines TRBV20-1 with TRBJ2-5; 8 bases fit TRBD2. Germline V lookup: CDR1 DFQATT, CDR2 SNEGSKA (reference sequence). Germline trimming cut 2 bases from V and 4 bases from J; bases unmatched to any gene: 6. The length of the CDR3 is 14 residues. CDR3 residues: CSARFRLAGETQYF. As DNA, the CDR3 is TGCAGTGCTAGATTTCGTCTAGCGGGAGAGACCCAGTACTTC.

In its sample, this clonotype was seen a few times. V and J are TRBV29-1 and TRBJ2-1, with 8 bases identical to TRBD1. The CDR3 has 14 amino acids. V lost 8 bases and J lost 5; bases outside the gene matches: 11. Germline loops: CDR1 SQVTM, CDR2 ANQGSEA. The CDR3 sequence: CSFLTGEFNNEQFF. The CDR3 nucleotides are TGCAGCTTCCTGACAGGGGAGTTCAACAATGAGCAGTTCTTC.

This chain joins TRBV27 and TRBJ2-1; TRBD2 aligns across 14 bases. Germline CDR1 MNHEY, CDR2 SMNVEV (reference sequence). This CDR3 is 16 amino acids long. The junction had 8 bases not matched to a gene; V was cut back by 5 bases and J by 8 bases. The CDR3 is CASSPASGLAGDEQFF. The CDR3 DNA follows: TGTGCCAGCAGTCCCGCCTCGGGACTAGCGGGAGATGAGCAGTTCTTC.